One and the same sample provided the 22 T cell receptor beta chains below, sequenced in a study of blood T cell repertoires in COVID-19. Method: immunoSEQ multiplex PCR; TCRdb's copy keeps in-frame clones and lacks some. The sample lists some 250,000 clones, around 82% occurring once. The sequenced sample consisted of peripheral blood. The receptor source for this set is a man aged 50 or older with active or convalescent COVID-19.

V and J are TRBV7-6 and TRBJ2-3; a weak D match, TRBD2 (5 bases). The CDR3 sequence is 15 residues long. V lost 1 base and J lost 1, with 9 bases in between. Germline V gives CDR1 SGHVS, CDR2 FNYEAQ. This CDR3 is CASSLDSAGTDTQYF. The CDR3 nucleotides read TGTGCCAGCAGCTTAGATAGCGCCGGCACAGATACGCAGTATTTT.

This chain connects TRBV3-1 (or the pseudogene TRBV3-2) to TRBJ2-1; D might be TRBD2 (5 bases). The CDR3 is made up of 17 amino acids. Deletions cut 2 bases from V and 2 bases from J, with 16 bases between. CDR1 and CDR2 (germline): LGHDT, YNNKEL (reference sequence). CDR3 amino acids: CASSQQTSPQPYNEQFF. For the CDR3, the DNA is TGTGCCAGCAGCCAACAAACTAGTCCCCAACCCTACAATGAGCAGTTCTTC.

V usage is TRBV6-6 and J usage is TRBJ1-2; no clear D gene. The germline CDR1 and CDR2 sequences are MNHNY and SVGAGI (reference sequence). Trimming stripped 2 bases from V and 4 bases from J, with 8 bases between. There are 13 residues in the CDR3. CDR3 nucleotides: TGTGCCAGCAGTTACGGCAGTTCCTATGGCTACACCTTC. Protein product: CASSYGSSYGYTF.

The chain has TRBV13 and TRBJ2-7; D is possibly TRBD1 (6 bases). The germline V gene encodes CDR1 PRHDT and CDR2 FYEKMQ (reference sequence). V shed 4 bases and J shed 7 bases, with 14 bases lying between them. The CDR3 consists of 13 residues. The CDR3, as DNA: TGTGCCAGCAGCTCACTCCGGCAGGGGGAGCAGTACTTC. It codes for CASSSLRQGEQYF.

The chain links TRBV4-2 to TRBJ1-6; 7 positions agree with TRBD1. J lost 8 bases, V lost 3 bases, and 7 bases had no gene match. Looked up from germline, CDR1 is LGHNA and CDR2 is YNFKEQ. CDR3 size: 15 residues. The CDR3 nucleotides are TGTGCCAGCAGCCATTTAGGGGACAGCTATTCACCCCTCCACTTT. As protein: CASSHLGDSYSPLHF.

The chain carries TRBV19 and TRBJ2-2, with D maybe TRBD1 (6 bases). Germline CDR1 LNHDA, CDR2 SQIVND (reference sequence). The CDR3 runs 17 residues. The V end lost 0 bases, the J end lost 3 bases, and 14 bases lay between the germline ends. CDR3 region: CASSIDRGRGYTGELFF. For the CDR3, the DNA is TGTGCCAGTAGTATAGATCGGGGCAGGGGATACACCGGGGAGCTGTTTTTT. Supplemented by reference TRBV19 and TRBJ2-2, the full variable domain reads DGGITQSPKYLFRKEGQNVTLSCEQNLNHDAMYWYRQDPGQGLRLIYYSQIVNDFQKGDIAEGYSVSREKKESFPLTVTSAQKNPTAFYLCASSIDRGRGYTGELFFGEGSRLTVL.

This sequence joins TRBV7-3 and TRBJ1-1, with 9 bases that match TRBD1. Per the germline V gene, CDR1 is SGHTA and CDR2 is FQGTGA. The ends lost 0 bases at V and 5 bases at J; junction bases unmatched: 4. The length of the CDR3 is 15 residues. The CDR3 nucleotides read TGTGCCAGCAGCTTAACCGGGACAGGGAGGACTGAAGCTTTCTTT. Protein: CASSLTGTGRTEAFF. Using reference TRBV7-3 and TRBJ1-1 for the parts outside the CDR3, the full variable domain is GAGVSQTPSNKVTEKGKYVELRCDPISGHTALYWYRQSLGQGPEFLIYFQGTGAADDSGLPNDRFFAVRPEGSVSTLKIQRTERGDSAVYLCASSLTGTGRTEAFFGQGTRLTVV.

In this sample, this clone turned up a few times. V is TRBV5-1 and J is TRBJ1-1, with 7 positions matching TRBD1. With V trimmed by 4 bases and J by 4 bases, 13 bases remained unmatched. Germline V gene data show CDR1 as SGHRS and CDR2 as YFSETQ. This CDR3 spans 16 amino acids. The CDR3 protein is CASSAGLRQGATEAFF. The DNA for the CDR3 is TGCGCCAGCAGCGCGGGCCTACGACAGGGTGCCACTGAAGCTTTCTTT.

The chain recombines TRBV11-2 with TRBJ1-3; no definite D call. Looked up from germline, CDR1 is SGHAT and CDR2 is FQNNGV. Trimming stripped 0 bases from V and 0 bases from J, with 6 bases between. This CDR3 spans 15 amino acids. This CDR3 is CASSLDAVSGNTIYF. The CDR3 nucleotides are TGTGCCAGCAGCTTAGATGCGGTCTCTGGAAACACCATATATTTT.

The rearrangement uses TRBV6-5 and TRBJ2-2; TRBD1 might be the D (5 bases). From germline, CDR1 is MNHEY and CDR2 SVGAGI. V was pared by 2 bases and J by 6 bases, with 7 bases between. This CDR3 has 13 amino acids. CDR3 sequence: CASSYQGSGELFF. CDR3 bases: TGTGCCAGCAGTTACCAGGGTTCCGGGGAGCTGTTTTTT.

The chain is built from TRBV10-2 and TRBJ2-5; possible D gene TRBD1, 5 bases. The V gene lost 2 bases and the J gene lost 5 bases, with 18 bases spanning the gap. This CDR3 is 16 amino acids long. Per the germline V gene, CDR1 is WSHSY and CDR2 is SAAADI. Written as DNA, the CDR3 is TGCGCCAGCAGTGAGCCCTGGGGCGCAACCGGGGAGACCCAGTACTTC. This sequence encodes CASSEPWGATGETQYF.

CDR3 coding DNA: TGTGCCAGCAGGGTTGGGGACTTTAACTATGGCTACACCTTC. Translation: CASRVGDFNYGYTF. The chain joins TRBV2 to TRBJ1-2; tentative D call: TRBD1 (5 bases). V lost 6 bases and J lost 1, with 12 bases in between. CDR3 length equals 14 residues. Germline lookup yields CDR1 SNHLY and CDR2 FYNNEI.

This clone has a count of ten or more. The chain links TRBV5-1 to TRBJ2-1; D not certain. Trimming cost V 4 bases and J 7 bases, with 9 bases left between them. Germline V gives CDR1 SGHRS, CDR2 YFSETQ. The CDR3 spans 12 residues. CDR3 in amino acids: CASSEVRNEQFF. The CDR3 DNA reads TGCGCCAGCAGCGAGGTGAGGAATGAGCAGTTCTTC.

This clone was detected a few times. The chain recombines TRBV30 with TRBJ1-2, with a possible D match to TRBD1 (5 bases). Trimming removed 2 bases from V and 3 bases from J, with 10 bases in between. Germline V CDR1 and CDR2: GTSNPN, SVGIG (reference sequence). The CDR3 extends over 13 amino acids. The CDR3 region has the DNA TGTGCCTGGAGTAAGGGGATTGACTATGGCTACACCTTC. It yields the protein CAWSKGIDYGYTF.

The chain recombines TRBV30 with TRBJ2-5; 7 bases are a match to TRBD1. Trimming cost V 5 bases and J 1 base; bases outside gene matches: 4. The CDR3 totals 13 residues. Germline-derived CDR1 and CDR2 are GTSNPN and SVGIG (reference sequence). In DNA form, the CDR3 reads TGTGCCTGGGCTACAGGGGCCCAAGAGACCCAGTACTTC. Its protein product is CAWATGAQETQYF.

V is TRBV5-1 and J is TRBJ2-3; D is unclear. The CDR3 has 14 residues. V was pared by 0 bases and J by 3 bases, with 8 bases between. Germline-derived CDR1 and CDR2 are SGHRS and YFSETQ. CDR3 DNA: TGCGCCAGCAGCTTGGATTGGAGTACAGATACGCAGTATTTT. Its translation is CASSLDWSTDTQYF.

The chain links TRBV10-3 to TRBJ1-4, with D maybe TRBD1 (5 bases). V was trimmed by 4 bases and J by 0 bases, leaving 12 bases between them. Germline V gene data show CDR1 as ENHRY and CDR2 as SYGVKD. This CDR3 is built from 16 residues. This chain's CDR3 is CAISASGVATNEKLFF. The CDR3 region has the DNA TGTGCCATCAGTGCTTCGGGGGTGGCAACTAATGAAAAACTGTTTTTT.

The chain carries TRBV7-6 and TRBJ2-7; D might be TRBD1 (6 bases). The length of the CDR3 is 16 residues. V was trimmed by 1 base and J by 7 bases, leaving 20 bases between them. Looked up from germline, CDR1 is SGHVS and CDR2 is FNYEAQ. The CDR3 sequence: CASSLGAAASQGEQYF. CDR3 nucleotide sequence: TGTGCCAGCAGCTTAGGAGCGGCGGCCTCCCAGGGGGAGCAGTACTTC.

The CDR3 is CASSQDIGGGIAKNIQYF. The CDR3 DNA follows: TGCGCCAGCAGCCAAGATATCGGGGGTGGTATAGCCAAAAACATTCAGTACTTC. This sequence joins TRBV4-3 and TRBJ2-4, with D tentatively TRBD2 (6 bases). Germline V gene sequence: CDR1 LGHNA, CDR2 YSLEER. V lost 0 bases and J 0 bases, leaving 15 bases between the germline ends. The CDR3 has 18 amino acids.

The chain links TRBV9 to TRBJ2-5, with TRBD1 identical over 8 bases. In germline, CDR1 is SGDLS, CDR2 YYNGEE. V was clipped by 3 bases and J by 5 bases; unmatched bases: 9. The CDR3 spans 15 residues. This chain's CDR3 is CASSGRTGTRETQYF. For the CDR3, the DNA is TGTGCCAGCAGCGGCCGGACAGGGACAAGGGAGACCCAGTACTTC.

The chain joins TRBV28 to TRBJ2-1; possibly TRBD1 for D (6 bases). V was shortened by 5 bases and J by 5 bases, with 13 bases between the two germline ends. CDR1 is MDHEN and CDR2 is SYDVKM in the germline V gene. The CDR3 covers 14 residues. Written as DNA, the CDR3 is TGTGCCAGCAGTGGGCGAGGGGGTAACAATGAGCAGTTCTTC. This encodes CASSGRGGNNEQFF.

The chain links TRBV5-1 to TRBJ1-1, with 7 bases lining up with TRBD1. In germline, CDR1 is SGHRS, CDR2 YFSETQ. V gave up 9 bases and J gave up 0 bases; unmatched junction bases: 8. This CDR3 is built from 14 residues. CDR3 coding DNA: TGCGCCACCTCGACAGGGACGGTGAACACTGAAGCTTTCTTT. Protein product: CATSTGTVNTEAFF.